The entry that follows covers one T cell receptor beta chain sequence. Its cognate antigen is unknown. Some clones are missing from TCRdb's copy, which holds only in-frame ones; the method was immunoSEQ multiplex PCR. In the table there are under 15,000 clones, nearly 70% of which are singletons. The data were taken from a study of neoadjuvant nivolumab and ipilimumab in lung cancer. On the study more broadly: Patients got nivolumab 3 mg/kg on days 1, 15 and 29; combination added ipilimumab 1 mg/kg day 1.

Broader study findings: Pretherapy blood TCR richness correlated positively with resected tumor richness. Only a single major-pathologic-response sample was available for clonality analysis. From pretherapy to surgery, tumor richness and clonality rose with dual therapy.

The CDR3 is 16 amino acids. Trimming took 0 bases from V and 7 from J, leaving 16 bases between them. CDR1 and CDR2 from the germline V gene are KGHSH and LQKENI. The V and J genes are TRBV18 and TRBJ2-4, with D unresolved. Sequenced here: peripheral blood, sampled after neoadjuvant nivolumab, alone or with ipilimumab, at or shortly before surgery. This receptor was identified in an adult with non-small cell lung cancer. CDR3 region: CASSPPSFGLLNIQYF. The CDR3 DNA reads TGTGCCAGCTCACCACCCTCGTTCGGGTTGCTCAACATTCAGTACTTC.